This TCR beta chain was sequenced during a study of tumor and adjacent non-tumor tissue in lung cancer. Study overall: Aged about 31 to 76 years, patients included nine to ten men and roughly five women with stage I to III disease. On average, productive TCRbeta reads reached about 4.17 million per sample. Study outcomes and limitations: Tumor tissue had significantly higher TCR diversity than normal lung. Normal lung showed higher cumulative top 100 clone frequency than tumor.

This sample's RNA came from whole unsorted tissue. This non-tumor lung sample came from over 3 cm beyond the tumor edge. A modified ARM-PCR protocol with three rounds of nested PCR amplified TCRbeta. TCRdb re-called the multiplex PCR reads with MiXCR, one entry per CDR3 protein. This table has about 44,000 distinct CDR3 sequences, roughly two thirds appearing once. With respect to this clonotype: The antigen remains undetermined. The junction departs from the called germline gene at one end, perhaps through a read error.

Germline lookup yields CDR1 MNHNY and CDR2 SVGAGI (reference sequence). The CDR3 contains 14 residues. V is TRBV6-6 and J is TRBJ1-4; unclear D gene. This clonotype was obtained from a woman aged 40 to 49 with non-small cell lung cancer. The sample comprised distant non-tumor lung tissue. CDR3 DNA: TGCGCCAGCAGTACGGACGGGGTAGATGAAAAACTGTTTTTT. Translating gives CASSTDGVDEKLFF.